This T cell receptor (beta chain) was found in a study of T cell repertoires in cytomegalovirus infection. The V gene lost 4 bases and the J gene lost 7 bases, with 16 bases spanning the gap. The CDR3 runs to 14 residues. Germline V gene data show CDR1 as MGHRA and CDR2 as YSYEKL. Details on this clonotype: Antigen unknown.

Study-wide findings and caveats: HLA-C-restricted, CMV-specific TCR beta clonotypes were dominant ex vivo.

TCRdb re-called the reads with MiXCR, one entry per CDR3 protein. Of 900,000 to 950,000 distinct CDR3 sequences in the sample, under 40% were seen once. V usage is TRBV4-1 and J usage is TRBJ2-5, with D maybe TRBD1 (6 bases). This specimen was cultured CD8+ T cells from PBMCs, taken from culture after CMV antigen stimulation. The source of this sequence is a human donor in good health (CMV status not recorded). Some clones in this sample may be carry-over from other donors' samples. The CDR3 DNA reads TGCGCCAGCAGCCCAGAGGGGGATCCTGGGACCCAGTACTTC. Translating gives CASSPEGDPGTQYF.